This is a list of T cell receptor beta chains from one sample in a study of cytomegalovirus exposure and HLA in healthy donors. The assay was immunoSEQ multiplex PCR, and TCRdb's table has in-frame clones only and misses some. The repertoire consists of fewer than 200,000 clones, with roughly 70% occurring once and the leading ten covering 2.5% to 3%. Material: PBMCs. The origin of the receptors is a woman aged 45-59 years in good health and CMV-seropositive. Each CDR3 is given with its conserved first and last residue. The D gene is left open where the match is weak. The size of a clone is reported for some rows only, either as once, few or many, or as a class for expanded clones.

CDR3 DNA: TGCGCCAGCAGCCTTGAACTAGCTGGGCCGGGTGAGCAGTTCTTC
CDR3 protein: CASSLELAGPGEQFF
J gene: TRBJ2-1
V gene: TRBV5-1
clone size: .
D gene: .

CDR3 DNA: TGTGCCAGTAGTATAGCCCCGGGACAGGATTTCACTGAAGCTTTCTTT
CDR3 protein: CASSIAPGQDFTEAFF
J gene: TRBJ1-1
V gene: TRBV19
clone size: few
D gene: TRBD1

CDR3 DNA: TGTGCCAGCAGTTCCCCTTGGGGCTTCACTGAAGCTTTCTTT
CDR3 protein: CASSSPWGFTEAFF
J gene: TRBJ1-1
V gene: TRBV6-6
clone size: .
D gene: .

CDR3 DNA: TGTGCCAGCAGTCCAATCGGACAGGCCTACTACACCTTC
CDR3 protein: CASSPIGQAYYTF
J gene: TRBJ1-2
V gene: TRBV2
clone size: .
D gene: TRBD1

CDR3 DNA: TGTGCCAGCAGCTTCACAGGGGTGAGTGAGCAGTTCTTC
CDR3 protein: CASSFTGVSEQFF
J gene: TRBJ2-1
V gene: TRBV11-3
clone size: .
D gene: TRBD1

CDR3 DNA: TGTGCCAGCAGTTACCAACAGGGGAGGGGCTACACCTTC
CDR3 protein: CASSYQQGRGYTF
J gene: TRBJ1-2
V gene: TRBV6-5
clone size: .
D gene: TRBD1

CDR3 DNA: TGCGCCAGCAGCCAGGGGGTATATAATTCACCCCTCCACTTT
CDR3 protein: CASSQGVYNSPLHF
J gene: TRBJ1-6
V gene: TRBV5-1
clone size: .
D gene: TRBD1

CDR3 DNA: TGCAGCGTTGATGCGGCGGGCCACCAAGAGACCCAGTACTTC
CDR3 protein: CSVDAAGHQETQYF
J gene: TRBJ2-5
V gene: TRBV29-1
clone size: .
D gene: .

CDR3 DNA: TGTGCCAGCAGCCCCCTCCGGCGGGGGAGCTCCTATGAGCAGTTCTTC
CDR3 protein: CASSPLRRGSSYEQFF
J gene: TRBJ2-1
V gene: TRBV7-6
clone size: .
D gene: TRBD2

CDR3 DNA: TGTGCCAGCAGCGTAGAGGGCAGGGGAAACTATGGCTACACCTTC
CDR3 protein: CASSVEGRGNYGYTF
J gene: TRBJ1-2
V gene: TRBV9
clone size: .
D gene: .

CDR3 DNA: TGTGCCAGCAGTTGGAACCCGGGACAACTAAACTATGGCTACACCTTC
CDR3 protein: CASSWNPGQLNYGYTF
J gene: TRBJ1-2
V gene: TRBV6-6
clone size: .
D gene: .

CDR3 DNA: TGTGCCAGCAGCTTGGACAGGGCGAACACCGGGGAGCTGTTTTTT
CDR3 protein: CASSLDRANTGELFF
J gene: TRBJ2-2
V gene: TRBV5-5
clone size: .
D gene: .

CDR3 DNA: TGTGCCAGTAGTCTTGGGACTGCTAGCAATCAGCCCCAGCATTTT
CDR3 protein: CASSLGTASNQPQHF
J gene: TRBJ1-5
V gene: TRBV19
clone size: few
D gene: .

CDR3 DNA: TGTGCCAGCAGCCAAGATGCAGGAAATAACTATGGCTACACCTTC
CDR3 protein: CASSQDAGNNYGYTF
J gene: TRBJ1-2
V gene: TRBV14
clone size: once
D gene: .

CDR3 DNA: TGTGCCAGCAGTTCAGGCGGGGGGACTTGGTTCTTC
CDR3 protein: CASSSGGGTWFF
J gene: TRBJ2-1
V gene: TRBV6-5
clone size: .
D gene: TRBD2

CDR3 DNA: TGTGCCAGCCGGGACAACTCCTACGAGCAGTACTTC
CDR3 protein: CASRDNSYEQYF
J gene: TRBJ2-7
V gene: TRBV27
clone size: few
D gene: .

CDR3 DNA: TGTGCCAGCAGTGTCGGACAGATAACTAATGAAAAACTGTTTTTT
CDR3 protein: CASSVGQITNEKLFF
J gene: TRBJ1-4
V gene: TRBV25-1
clone size: .
D gene: .

CDR3 DNA: TGTGCCAGCAGTACCGGGGACAGGGATTCTGCTGGATATGGCTACACCTTC
CDR3 protein: CASSTGDRDSAGYGYTF
J gene: TRBJ1-2
V gene: TRBV2
clone size: .
D gene: TRBD1

CDR3 DNA: TGTGCCAGTAGTACGGGACAGAGTAATTCACCCCTCCACTTT
CDR3 protein: CASSTGQSNSPLHF
J gene: TRBJ1-6
V gene: TRBV19
clone size: .
D gene: TRBD1

CDR3 DNA: TGCGCCAGCAGCCAAGGATTGGGGGGGAATTCACCCCTCCACTTT
CDR3 protein: CASSQGLGGNSPLHF
J gene: TRBJ1-6
V gene: TRBV4-1
clone size: .
D gene: .

CDR3 DNA: TGTGCCAGCAGCCGGTGGGATGGGGGACAGGGTAATGAAAAACTGTTTTTT
CDR3 protein: CASSRWDGGQGNEKLFF
J gene: TRBJ1-4
V gene: TRBV11-2
clone size: .
D gene: TRBD1

CDR3 DNA: TGTGCCAGCAGCGTAGGAGTGCTAGCGGGTTACAATGAGCAGTTCTTC
CDR3 protein: CASSVGVLAGYNEQFF
J gene: TRBJ2-1
V gene: TRBV9
clone size: .
D gene: TRBD2

CDR3 DNA: TGTGCCAGCAGCTCCCCCGGGACAGGGCACTATGGCTACACCTTC
CDR3 protein: CASSSPGTGHYGYTF
J gene: TRBJ1-2
V gene: TRBV7-9
clone size: .
D gene: TRBD1

CDR3 DNA: TGTGCCAGCAGCCCCAGCGGGACAGGGGGTGGTGAAGCTTTCTTT
CDR3 protein: CASSPSGTGGGEAFF
J gene: TRBJ1-1
V gene: TRBV7-9
clone size: once
D gene: TRBD1

CDR3 DNA: TGTGCCAGCAGTGAAGCCGTCAGCGGGCCCCAGCATTTT
CDR3 protein: CASSEAVSGPQHF
J gene: TRBJ1-5
V gene: TRBV2
clone size: .
D gene: .

CDR3 DNA: TGTGCCAGTAGTTCAGACGGGGGAAATTCACCCCTCCACTTT
CDR3 protein: CASSSDGGNSPLHF
J gene: TRBJ1-6
V gene: TRBV19
clone size: .
D gene: .

CDR3 DNA: TGTGCCAGCAGCTTGGGCAGGAACTATGGCTACACCTTC
CDR3 protein: CASSLGRNYGYTF
J gene: TRBJ1-2
V gene: TRBV5-4
clone size: .
D gene: .

CDR3 DNA: TGCGCCAGCAGCCTGACCACGGAGGTGGAGACCCAGTACTTC
CDR3 protein: CASSLTTEVETQYF
J gene: TRBJ2-5
V gene: TRBV5-1
clone size: .
D gene: .

CDR3 DNA: TGTGCCAGAAGCCTGCCAGGGGGAACTCAAGAGCCAAATTCACCCCTCCACTTT
CDR3 protein: CARSLPGGTQEPNSPLHF
J gene: TRBJ1-6
V gene: TRBV5-3
clone size: .
D gene: TRBD1

CDR3 DNA: TGTGCCAGCAGTGAGCAGGGGGCGCGTTATGGCTACACCTTC
CDR3 protein: CASSEQGARYGYTF
J gene: TRBJ1-2
V gene: TRBV2
clone size: .
D gene: TRBD1

CDR3 DNA: TGTGCCAGCAACCCAGACAGTGGCACAGATACGCAGTATTTT
CDR3 protein: CASNPDSGTDTQYF
J gene: TRBJ2-3
V gene: TRBV2
clone size: .
D gene: .

CDR3 DNA: TGCGCCAGCAGATCCCGACAGGGGAGGGGATATAATTCACCCCTCCACTTT
CDR3 protein: CASRSRQGRGYNSPLHF
J gene: TRBJ1-6
V gene: TRBV4-1
clone size: .
D gene: TRBD1

CDR3 DNA: TGCAGCGTTGAAGATCTCGGCAGGGCCAACACTGAAGCTTTCTTT
CDR3 protein: CSVEDLGRANTEAFF
J gene: TRBJ1-1
V gene: TRBV29-1
clone size: once
D gene: .

CDR3 DNA: TGTGCCAGCAGCCTACGACGCGGGGGGGCCAGGCACGGGGAGCTGTTTTTT
CDR3 protein: CASSLRRGGARHGELFF
J gene: TRBJ2-2
V gene: TRBV13
clone size: .
D gene: TRBD2

CDR3 DNA: TGTGCCAGCAGAACAGGATACTCCTACGAGCAGTACTTC
CDR3 protein: CASRTGYSYEQYF
J gene: TRBJ2-7
V gene: TRBV21-1
clone size: .
D gene: .

CDR3 DNA: TGCAGCGCCGCCGGGGGGAATGAAAAACTGTTTTTT
CDR3 protein: CSAAGGNEKLFF
J gene: TRBJ1-4
V gene: TRBV29-1
clone size: .
D gene: .

CDR3 DNA: TGTGCCAGCAGCTTTTCCAGTACTAACTATGGCTACACCTTC
CDR3 protein: CASSFSSTNYGYTF
J gene: TRBJ1-2
V gene: TRBV11-1
clone size: .
D gene: .

CDR3 DNA: TGTGCCAGCAGCTTGGCTCCTCTTGGGGCCACTGAAGCTTTCTTT
CDR3 protein: CASSLAPLGATEAFF
J gene: TRBJ1-1
V gene: TRBV7-8
clone size: .
D gene: .

CDR3 DNA: TGTGCCAGCAGCGTAGGTATGAACACTGAAGCTTTCTTT
CDR3 protein: CASSVGMNTEAFF
J gene: TRBJ1-1
V gene: TRBV9
clone size: .
D gene: .

CDR3 DNA: TGTGCCAGTGGGGGGTCTGGGGCCAACGTCCTGACTTTC
CDR3 protein: CASGGSGANVLTF
J gene: TRBJ2-6
V gene: TRBV7-2
clone size: .
D gene: .

CDR3 DNA: TGTGCCAGCAGCTTAGATCCTGCCCGGAATGAGCAGTTCTTC
CDR3 protein: CASSLDPARNEQFF
J gene: TRBJ2-1
V gene: TRBV11-2
clone size: .
D gene: .

CDR3 DNA: TGTGCCAGCAGTGAAGCGTCAGGACTCCCCGCGGGCACCATATATTTT
CDR3 protein: CASSEASGLPAGTIYF
J gene: TRBJ1-3
V gene: TRBV6-1
clone size: .
D gene: .

CDR3 DNA: TGTGCCAGCAGCAACCTAGGGGTGACAGTTAGAAGCTACACCTTC
CDR3 protein: CASSNLGVTVRSYTF
J gene: TRBJ1-2
V gene: TRBV7-9
clone size: .
D gene: .

CDR3 DNA: TGTGCCAGCAGCTCTCTACTTGGGACAGGGGGCACCGGGGAGCTGTTTTTT
CDR3 protein: CASSSLLGTGGTGELFF
J gene: TRBJ2-2
V gene: TRBV5-4
clone size: .
D gene: TRBD1

CDR3 DNA: TGTGCCAGCAGCTCCCTCCGGGACACCCAAGAGACCCAGTACTTC
CDR3 protein: CASSSLRDTQETQYF
J gene: TRBJ2-5
V gene: TRBV7-9
clone size: .
D gene: .

CDR3 DNA: TGCAGCGCTCTAACACAGGGGTACACTGAAGCTTTCTTT
CDR3 protein: CSALTQGYTEAFF
J gene: TRBJ1-1
V gene: TRBV29-1
clone size: few
D gene: TRBD1

CDR3 DNA: TGTGCCAGCAGTTCCAGGGAGGTTAGCAATCAGCCCCAGCATTTT
CDR3 protein: CASSSREVSNQPQHF
J gene: TRBJ1-5
V gene: TRBV13
clone size: .
D gene: .

CDR3 DNA: TGCGCCAGCACCGGGACAGGGGGCCCTAATGAAAAACTGTTTTTT
CDR3 protein: CASTGTGGPNEKLFF
J gene: TRBJ1-4
V gene: TRBV10-2
clone size: .
D gene: TRBD1

CDR3 DNA: TGTGCCAGCAGCTTATCCGGGAGAGGGAATGAGCAGTTCTTC
CDR3 protein: CASSLSGRGNEQFF
J gene: TRBJ2-1
V gene: TRBV7-9
clone size: .
D gene: .